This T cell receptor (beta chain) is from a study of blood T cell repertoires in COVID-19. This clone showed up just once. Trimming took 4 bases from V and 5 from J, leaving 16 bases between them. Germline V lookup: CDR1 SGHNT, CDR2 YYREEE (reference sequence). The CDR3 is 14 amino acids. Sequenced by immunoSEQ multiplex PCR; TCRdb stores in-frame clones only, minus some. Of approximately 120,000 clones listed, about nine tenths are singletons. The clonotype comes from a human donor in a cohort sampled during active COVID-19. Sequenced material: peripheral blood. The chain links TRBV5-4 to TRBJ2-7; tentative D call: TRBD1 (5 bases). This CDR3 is CASSDRRGVDEQYF. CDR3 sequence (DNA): TGTGCCAGCAGCGACAGAAGGGGTGTCGACGAGCAGTACTTC.